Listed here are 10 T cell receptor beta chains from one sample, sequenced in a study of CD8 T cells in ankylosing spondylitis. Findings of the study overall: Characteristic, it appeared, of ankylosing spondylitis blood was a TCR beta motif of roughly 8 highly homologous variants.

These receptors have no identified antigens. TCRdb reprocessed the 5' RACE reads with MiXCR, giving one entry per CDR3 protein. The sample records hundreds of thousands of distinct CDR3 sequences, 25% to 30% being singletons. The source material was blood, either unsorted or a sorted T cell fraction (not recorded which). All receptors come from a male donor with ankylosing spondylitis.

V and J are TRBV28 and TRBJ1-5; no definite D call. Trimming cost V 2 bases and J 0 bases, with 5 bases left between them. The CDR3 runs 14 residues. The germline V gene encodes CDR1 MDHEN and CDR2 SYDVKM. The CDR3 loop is CASSLTSSNQPQHF. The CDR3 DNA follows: TGTGCCAGCAGTTTAACATCTAGCAATCAGCCCCAGCATTTT.

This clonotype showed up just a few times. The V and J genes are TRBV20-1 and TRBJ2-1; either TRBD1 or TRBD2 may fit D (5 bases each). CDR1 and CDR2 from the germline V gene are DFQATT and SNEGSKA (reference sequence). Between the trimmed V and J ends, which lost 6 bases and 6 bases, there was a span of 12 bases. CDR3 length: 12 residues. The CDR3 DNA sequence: TGCAGTGCCTCGGGACCGAGCAATGAGCAGTTCTTC. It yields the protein CSASGPSNEQFF.

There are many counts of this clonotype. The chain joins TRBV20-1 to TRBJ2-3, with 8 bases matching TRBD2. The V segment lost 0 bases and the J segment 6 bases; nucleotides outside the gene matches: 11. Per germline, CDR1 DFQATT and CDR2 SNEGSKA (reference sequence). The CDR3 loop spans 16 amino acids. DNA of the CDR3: TGCAGTGCTAGAGATATGGCTAGCGGGCTGGGGGATACGCAGTATTTT. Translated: CSARDMASGLGDTQYF.

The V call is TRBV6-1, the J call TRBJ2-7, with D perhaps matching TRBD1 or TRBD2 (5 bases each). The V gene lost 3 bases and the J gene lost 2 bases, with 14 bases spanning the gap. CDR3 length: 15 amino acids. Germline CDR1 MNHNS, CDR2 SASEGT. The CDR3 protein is CASSEGPTLTYEQYF. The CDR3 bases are TGTGCCAGCAGTGAGGGACCGACACTCACCTACGAGCAGTACTTC.

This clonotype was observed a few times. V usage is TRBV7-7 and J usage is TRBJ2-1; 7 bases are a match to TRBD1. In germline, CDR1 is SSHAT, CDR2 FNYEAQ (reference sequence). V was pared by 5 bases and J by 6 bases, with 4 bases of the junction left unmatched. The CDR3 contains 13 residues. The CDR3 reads CASSKDRVNEQFF. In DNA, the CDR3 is TGTGCCAGCAGCAAAGACAGGGTCAATGAGCAGTTCTTC.

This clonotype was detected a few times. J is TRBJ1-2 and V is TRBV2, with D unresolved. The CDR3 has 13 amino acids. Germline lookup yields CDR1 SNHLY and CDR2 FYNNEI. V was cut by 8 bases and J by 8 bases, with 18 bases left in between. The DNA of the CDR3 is TGTGCCAGCGGCATTGAACAGCTCGGAGGCTACACCTTC. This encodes CASGIEQLGGYTF.

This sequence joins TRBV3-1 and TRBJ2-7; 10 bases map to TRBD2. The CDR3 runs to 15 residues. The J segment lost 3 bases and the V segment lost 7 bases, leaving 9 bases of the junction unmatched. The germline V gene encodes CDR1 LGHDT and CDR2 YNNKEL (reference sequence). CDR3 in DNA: TGTGCCAGCACTAAACAGGTAGCGGGAGGCTACGAGCAGTACTTC. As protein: CASTKQVAGGYEQYF.

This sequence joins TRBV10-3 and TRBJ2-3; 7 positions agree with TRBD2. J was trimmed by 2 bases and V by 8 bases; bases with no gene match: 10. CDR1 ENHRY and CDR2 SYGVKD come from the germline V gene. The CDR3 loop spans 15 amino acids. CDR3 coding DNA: TGTGCCATCTCCCCCCTACGGGGGGACACAGATACGCAGTATTTT. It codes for CAISPLRGDTDTQYF.

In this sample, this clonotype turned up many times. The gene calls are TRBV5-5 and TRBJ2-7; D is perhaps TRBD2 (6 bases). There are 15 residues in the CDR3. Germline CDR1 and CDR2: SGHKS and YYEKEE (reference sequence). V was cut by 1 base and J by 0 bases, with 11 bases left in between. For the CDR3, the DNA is TGTGCCAGCAGCTTGTCTTTCGGGGGCTCCTACGAGCAGTACGTC. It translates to CASSLSFGGSYEQYV.

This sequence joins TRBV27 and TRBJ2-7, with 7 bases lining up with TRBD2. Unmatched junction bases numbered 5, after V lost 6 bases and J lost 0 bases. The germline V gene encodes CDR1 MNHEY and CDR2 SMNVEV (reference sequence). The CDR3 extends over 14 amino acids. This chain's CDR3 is CASSRWEGSYEQYF. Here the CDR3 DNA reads TGTGCCAGCAGCCGGTGGGAGGGCTCCTACGAGCAGTACTTC.